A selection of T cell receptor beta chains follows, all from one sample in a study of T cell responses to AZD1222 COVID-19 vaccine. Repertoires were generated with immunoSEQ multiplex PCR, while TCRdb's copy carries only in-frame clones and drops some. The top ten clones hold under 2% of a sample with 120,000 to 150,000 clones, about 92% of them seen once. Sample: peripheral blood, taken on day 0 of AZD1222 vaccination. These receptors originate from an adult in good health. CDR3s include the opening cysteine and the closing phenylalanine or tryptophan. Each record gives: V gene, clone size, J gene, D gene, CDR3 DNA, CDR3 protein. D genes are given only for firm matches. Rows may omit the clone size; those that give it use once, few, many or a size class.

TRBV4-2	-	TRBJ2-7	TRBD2	TGTGCCAGCAGCCAAGCAAGAGGAGCGGGAGGGCCCGACGAGCAGTACTTC	CASSQARGAGGPDEQYF
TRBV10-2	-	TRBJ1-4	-	TGCGCCAGCAGTGAACAGGGAGGACCTAATGAAAAACTGTTTTTT	CASSEQGGPNEKLFF
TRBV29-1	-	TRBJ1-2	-	TGCAGCGTTGTACGGGTAGGGATGAATGGCTACACCTTC	CSVVRVGMNGYTF
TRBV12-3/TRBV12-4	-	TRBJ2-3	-	TGTGCCAGCCGTTCGACGGATACGCAGTATTTT	CASRSTDTQYF
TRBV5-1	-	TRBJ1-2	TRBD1	TGCGCCAGCTCGGAACAGGGGGCGAGCCAGGGTCTTGGCTACACCTTC	CASSEQGASQGLGYTF
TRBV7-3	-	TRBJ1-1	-	TGTGCCAGCAGCTTAAGGGGGGGACAGAACACTGAAGCTTTCTTT	CASSLRGGQNTEAFF
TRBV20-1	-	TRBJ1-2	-	TGCAGTGCTCCCAACTATGGCTACACCTTC	CSAPNYGYTF
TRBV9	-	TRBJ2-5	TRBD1	TGTGCCAGCAGCGGCCGGACAGGGGCAGAGACCCAGTACTTC	CASSGRTGAETQYF
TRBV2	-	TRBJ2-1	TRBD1	TGTGCCAGCAGTGATTGGGATGGGACAGGCTATGAGCAGTTCTTC	CASSDWDGTGYEQFF
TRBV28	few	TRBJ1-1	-	TGTGCCAGCACTACCAGGCGTGGGTACACTGAAGCTTTCTTT	CASTTRRGYTEAFF
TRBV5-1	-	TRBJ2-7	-	TGCGCCAGCAGCCTGGGCCGCTACGAGCAGTACTTC	CASSLGRYEQYF
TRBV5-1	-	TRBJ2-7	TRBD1	TGCGCCAGCAATGAGGGGGCGCCCGCATCCGAGCAGTACTTC	CASNEGAPASEQYF
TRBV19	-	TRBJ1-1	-	TGTGCCAGTAGTATAGGGGCAGGGAACACTGAAGCTTTCTTT	CASSIGAGNTEAFF
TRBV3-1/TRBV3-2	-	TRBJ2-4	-	TGTGCCAGCAGCCAAGGAAGGGGAGCCAAAAACATTCAGTACTTC	CASSQGRGAKNIQYF
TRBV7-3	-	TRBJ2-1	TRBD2	TGTGCCAGCAGCCCAATAGCGGGAGGAAGGAGCTCCTACAATGAGCAGTTCTTC	CASSPIAGGRSSYNEQFF
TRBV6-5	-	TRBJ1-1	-	TGTGCCAGCAGTTACTCGAGACAACCCATGGGTGGTGAAGCTTTCTTT	CASSYSRQPMGGEAFF
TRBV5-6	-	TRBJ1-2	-	TGTGCCAGCACCCCCTTCCGAGCTAACTATGGCTACACCTTC	CASTPFRANYGYTF
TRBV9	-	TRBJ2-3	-	TGTGCCAGCAGCGTAGTGGGCAATATGGGAGATACGCAGTATTTT	CASSVVGNMGDTQYF
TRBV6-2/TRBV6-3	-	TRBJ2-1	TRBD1	TGTGCCAGCAGCACCGGGACAGGGATATCCTACAATGAGCAGTTCTTC	CASSTGTGISYNEQFF
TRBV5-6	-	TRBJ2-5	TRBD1	TGTGCCAGCAGCCCCGGACAGGGGGACGAGACCCAGTACTTC	CASSPGQGDETQYF
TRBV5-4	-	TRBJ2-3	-	TGTGCCAGCAGCTTCGAACCTAGCGGAGGGGGGGGAGATACGCAGTATTTT	CASSFEPSGGGGDTQYF
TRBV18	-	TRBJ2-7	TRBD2	TGTGCCAGCTCACCCGGGACTAGCGGGAGGGCCTACGAGCAGTACTTC	CASSPGTSGRAYEQYF
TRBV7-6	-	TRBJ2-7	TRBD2	TGTGCCAGCAGCTCCTCGGGAGGGCCCAACGAGCAGTACTTC	CASSSSGGPNEQYF
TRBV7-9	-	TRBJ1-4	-	TGTGCCAGCAGCTTAGCGGGGAGAGGCAGTGAAAAACTGTTTTTT	CASSLAGRGSEKLFF
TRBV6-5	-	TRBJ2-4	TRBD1	TGTGCCAGCACTCCCGACAGGGGGGAGGGCATTCAGTACTTC	CASTPDRGEGIQYF
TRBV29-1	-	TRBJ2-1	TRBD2	TGCAGCGTTGACGATGCGGGGGGCCTCTACGCCAATGAGCAGTTCTTC	CSVDDAGGLYANEQFF
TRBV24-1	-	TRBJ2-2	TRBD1	TGTGCCACCAGTTCTGGGACAGGGGGCACCGGGGAGCTGTTTTTT	CATSSGTGGTGELFF
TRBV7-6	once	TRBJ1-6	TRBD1	TGTGCCAGCAGCTTACTACCAAATGACAGGGGAAATTCACCCCTCCACTTT	CASSLLPNDRGNSPLHF
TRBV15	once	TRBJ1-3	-	TGTGCCACCAGCAGGGACATCGCTGGAAACACCATATATTTT	CATSRDIAGNTIYF
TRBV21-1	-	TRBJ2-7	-	TGTGCCAGCAGCAAAGCGGTTTTAGACGGGCAGTACTTC	CASSKAVLDGQYF
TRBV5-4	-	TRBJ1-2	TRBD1	TGTGCCAGCAGCTTACAGGGGGCGGGAGGCTACACCTTC	CASSLQGAGGYTF
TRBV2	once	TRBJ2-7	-	TGTGCCAGCAGTGTACAGCCTAACTACGAGCAGTACTTC	CASSVQPNYEQYF
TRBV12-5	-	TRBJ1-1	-	TGTGCTAGTGGTTCCCAGGGGCCTGGCACTGAAGCTTTCTTT	CASGSQGPGTEAFF
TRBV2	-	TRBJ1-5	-	TGTGCCAGCAGTGAATTTGGGGATCAGCCCCAGCATTTT	CASSEFGDQPQHF
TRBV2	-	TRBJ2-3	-	TGTGCCATTCCACGAGCGGGTCGCACAGATACGCAGTATTTT	CAIPRAGRTDTQYF
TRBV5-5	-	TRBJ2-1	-	TGTGCCAGCAGCTCCCTAGGCGGGGACTACAATGAGCAGTTCTTC	CASSSLGGDYNEQFF